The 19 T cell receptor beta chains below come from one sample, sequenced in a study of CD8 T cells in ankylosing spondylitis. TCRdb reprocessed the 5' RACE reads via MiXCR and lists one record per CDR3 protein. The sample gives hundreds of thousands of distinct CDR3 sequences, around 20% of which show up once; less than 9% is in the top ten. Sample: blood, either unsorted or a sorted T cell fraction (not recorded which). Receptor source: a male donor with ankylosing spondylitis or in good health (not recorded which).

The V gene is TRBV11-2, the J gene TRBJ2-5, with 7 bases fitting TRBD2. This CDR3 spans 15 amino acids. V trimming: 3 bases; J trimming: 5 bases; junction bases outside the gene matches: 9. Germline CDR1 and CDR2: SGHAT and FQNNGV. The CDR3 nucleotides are TGTGCCAGCAGCTTTGACTTTGCGGGGGTTGAGACCCAGTACTTC. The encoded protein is CASSFDFAGVETQYF.

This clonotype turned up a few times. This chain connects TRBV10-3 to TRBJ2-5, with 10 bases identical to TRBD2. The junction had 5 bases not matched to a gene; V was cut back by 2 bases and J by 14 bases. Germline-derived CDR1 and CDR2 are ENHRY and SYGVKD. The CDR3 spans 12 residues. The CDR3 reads CAISENRLAGYF. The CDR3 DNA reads TGTGCCATCAGTGAGAACAGACTAGCGGGTTACTTC.

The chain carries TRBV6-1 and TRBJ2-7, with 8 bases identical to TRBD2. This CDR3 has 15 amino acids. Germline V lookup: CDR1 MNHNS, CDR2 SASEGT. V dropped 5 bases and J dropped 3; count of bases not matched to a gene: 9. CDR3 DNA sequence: TGTGCCAGCAGTCCCGGGGGGGGCGGGAACTACGAGCAGTACGTC. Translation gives CASSPGGGGNYEQYV.

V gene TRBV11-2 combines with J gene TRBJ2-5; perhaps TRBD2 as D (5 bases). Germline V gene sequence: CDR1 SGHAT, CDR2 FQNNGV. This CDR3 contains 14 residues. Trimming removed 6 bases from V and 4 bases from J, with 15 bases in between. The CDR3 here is CASSSTSFRETQYF. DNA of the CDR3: TGTGCCAGCAGTTCAACTAGTTTCCGAGAGACCCAGTACTTC.

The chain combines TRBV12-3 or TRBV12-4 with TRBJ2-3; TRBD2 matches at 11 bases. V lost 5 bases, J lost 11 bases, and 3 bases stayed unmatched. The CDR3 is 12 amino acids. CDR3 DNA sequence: TGTGCCAGCAGTACTAGCGGGAGTATGCAGTATTTT. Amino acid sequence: CASSTSGSMQYF.

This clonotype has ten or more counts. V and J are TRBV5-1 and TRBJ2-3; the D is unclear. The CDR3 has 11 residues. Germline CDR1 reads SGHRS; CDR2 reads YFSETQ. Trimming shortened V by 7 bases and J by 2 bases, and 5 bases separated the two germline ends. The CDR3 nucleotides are TGCGCCAGCCGAGACACAGATACGCAGTATTTT. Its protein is CASRDTDTQYF.

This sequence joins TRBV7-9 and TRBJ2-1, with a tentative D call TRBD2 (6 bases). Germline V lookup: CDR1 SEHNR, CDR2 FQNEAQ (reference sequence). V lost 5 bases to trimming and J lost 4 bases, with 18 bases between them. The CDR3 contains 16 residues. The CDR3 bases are TGTGCCAGCAGCCCACCCAGGGACTCAATTTACAATGAGCAGTTCTTC. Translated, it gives CASSPPRDSIYNEQFF.

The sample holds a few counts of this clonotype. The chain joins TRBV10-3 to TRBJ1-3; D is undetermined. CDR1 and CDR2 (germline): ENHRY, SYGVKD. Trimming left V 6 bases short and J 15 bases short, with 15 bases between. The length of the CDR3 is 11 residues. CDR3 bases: TGTGCCATCAGCGATGGGCCGGTAGGATATTTT. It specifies CAISDGPVGYF.

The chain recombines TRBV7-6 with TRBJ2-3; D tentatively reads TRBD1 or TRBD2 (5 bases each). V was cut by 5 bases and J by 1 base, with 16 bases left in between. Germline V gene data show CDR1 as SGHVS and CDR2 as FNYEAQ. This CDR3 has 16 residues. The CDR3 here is CASSMRVGEGTDTQYF. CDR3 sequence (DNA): TGTGCCAGCAGCATGCGGGTGGGGGAAGGCACAGATACGCAGTATTTT.

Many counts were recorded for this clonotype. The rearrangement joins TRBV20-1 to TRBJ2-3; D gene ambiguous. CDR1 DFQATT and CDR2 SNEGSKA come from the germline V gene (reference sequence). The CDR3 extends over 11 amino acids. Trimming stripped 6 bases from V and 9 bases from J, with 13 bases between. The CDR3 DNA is TGCAGTGCCCGGACCCTGAAGACGCAGTATTTT. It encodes CSARTLKTQYF.

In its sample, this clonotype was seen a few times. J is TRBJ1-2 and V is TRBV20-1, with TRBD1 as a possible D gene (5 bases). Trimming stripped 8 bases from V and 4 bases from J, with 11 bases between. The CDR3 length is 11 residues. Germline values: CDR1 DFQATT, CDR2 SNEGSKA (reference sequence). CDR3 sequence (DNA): TGCAGTAACGCGGGGGGCTATGGCTACACCTTC. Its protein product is CSNAGGYGYTF.

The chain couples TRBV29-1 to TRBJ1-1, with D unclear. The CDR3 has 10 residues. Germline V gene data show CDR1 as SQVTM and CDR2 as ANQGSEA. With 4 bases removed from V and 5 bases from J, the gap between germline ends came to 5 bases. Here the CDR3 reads CSVGGTEAFF. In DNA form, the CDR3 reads TGCAGCGTTGGGGGTACTGAAGCTTTCTTT.

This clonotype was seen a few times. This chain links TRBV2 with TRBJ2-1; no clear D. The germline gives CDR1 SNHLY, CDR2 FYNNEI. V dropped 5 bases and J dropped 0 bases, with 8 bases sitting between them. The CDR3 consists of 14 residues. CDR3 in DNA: TGTGCCAGCAGTCCCGACTTCTCCTACAATGAGCAGTTCTTC. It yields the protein CASSPDFSYNEQFF.

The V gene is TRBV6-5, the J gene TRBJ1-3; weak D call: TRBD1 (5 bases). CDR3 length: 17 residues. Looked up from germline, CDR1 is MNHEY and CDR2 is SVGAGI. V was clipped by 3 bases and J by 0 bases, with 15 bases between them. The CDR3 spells CASSYLPGPGSGNTIYF. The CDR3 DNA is TGTGCCAGCAGTTATTTGCCAGGGCCCGGCTCTGGAAACACCATATATTTT.

CDR3 sequence (DNA): TGTGCCAGCAGTGACTGGGGACAGTCTGGAAACACCATATATTTT. The encoded protein is CASSDWGQSGNTIYF. This chain connects TRBV6-1 to TRBJ1-3, with 7 nucleotides matching TRBD1. Looked up from germline, CDR1 is MNHNS and CDR2 is SASEGT. V trimming: 3 bases; J trimming: 1 base; junction bases outside the gene matches: 3. The CDR3 contains 15 residues.

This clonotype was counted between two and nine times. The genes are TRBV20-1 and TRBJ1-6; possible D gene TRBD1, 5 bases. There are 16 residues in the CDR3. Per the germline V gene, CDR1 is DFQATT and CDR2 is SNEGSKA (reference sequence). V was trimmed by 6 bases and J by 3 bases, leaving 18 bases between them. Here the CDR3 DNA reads TGCAGTGCCACTCCCCTAGGGACTATCTATAATTCACCCCTCCACTTT. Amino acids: CSATPLGTIYNSPLHF.

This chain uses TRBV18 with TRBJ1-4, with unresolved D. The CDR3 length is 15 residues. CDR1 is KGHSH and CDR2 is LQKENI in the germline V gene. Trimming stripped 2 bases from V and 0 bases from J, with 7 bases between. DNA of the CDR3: TGTGCCAGCTCACCAACGCAGCCAACTAATGAAAAACTGTTTTTT. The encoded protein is CASSPTQPTNEKLFF.

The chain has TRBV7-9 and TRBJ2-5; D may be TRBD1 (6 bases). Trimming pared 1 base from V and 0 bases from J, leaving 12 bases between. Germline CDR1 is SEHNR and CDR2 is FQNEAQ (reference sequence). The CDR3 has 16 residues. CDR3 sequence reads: CASSLGAGAYQETQYF. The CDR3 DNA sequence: TGTGCCAGCAGCTTAGGGGCAGGGGCGTACCAAGAGACCCAGTACTTC.

CDR3 nucleotide sequence: TGTGCCAGCAGCTCTCAGGGGTTCCCTGGAAACACCATATATTTT. Its protein is CASSSQGFPGNTIYF. The V gene is TRBV7-9, the J gene TRBJ1-3, with D possibly TRBD1 on 6 matching bases. Germline lookup yields CDR1 SEHNR and CDR2 FQNEAQ (reference sequence). The CDR3 contains 15 residues. V lost 4 bases, J lost 2 bases, and 12 bases lay in between.